A single sample gave rise to the 26 T cell receptor beta chains below, sequenced in a study of blood T cells in healthy people across ages. Through a sample-barcoded 5' primer and a J-beta primer mix, a second PCR was run for about 7 to 12 cycles. From the 5' RACE reads, TCRdb called clonotypes with MiXCR, one entry per CDR3 protein. Among roughly 680,000 distinct CDR3 sequences listed, about 51% were seen once. What was sequenced was blood. Receptors originate from a woman older than 75 in good health.

The rearrangement links TRBV6-2 or TRBV6-3 to TRBJ1-1; no firm D call. The V and J ends lost 6 bases and 1 base respectively, with 18 bases between them. The CDR3 sequence is 16 residues long. Germline V gene lookup returns CDR1 MNHEY and CDR2 SVGEGT. The DNA for the CDR3 is TGTGCCAGCAGGGATCCTCCCGGGAGCACGAACACTGAAGCTTTCTTT. Its protein is CASRDPPGSTNTEAFF.

Many counts were recorded for this clonotype. This rearrangement joins TRBV27 to TRBJ2-7, with 9 bases matching TRBD1. V was pared by 6 bases and J by 6 bases, with 6 bases of the junction left unmatched. CDR3 size: 13 residues. In germline, CDR1 is MNHEY, CDR2 SMNVEV (reference sequence). CDR3 region: CASSSGTGFEQYF. CDR3 bases: TGTGCCAGCAGCTCCGGGACAGGGTTCGAGCAGTACTTC.

The V gene is TRBV20-1, the J gene TRBJ2-7; perhaps TRBD1 as D (6 bases). Trimming removed 6 bases at V and 3 bases at J, with 27 bases between. This CDR3 is 17 amino acids long. Germline CDR1 reads DFQATT; CDR2 reads SNEGSKA (reference sequence). DNA of the CDR3: TGCAGTGCCCCCGGCGGACAGCATCAAGGGGTGGACTACGAGCAGTACTTC. Protein product: CSAPGGQHQGVDYEQYF.

The chain couples TRBV2 to TRBJ2-1, with D perhaps TRBD2 (6 bases). CDR1 is SNHLY and CDR2 is FYNNEI in the germline V gene. V was trimmed by 7 bases and J by 0 bases, leaving 16 bases between them. The CDR3 consists of 16 residues. This CDR3 reads CASTLRRESSYNEQFF. The CDR3 DNA reads TGTGCCAGCACCCTAAGACGGGAGAGCTCCTACAATGAGCAGTTCTTC.

This clonotype was found many times. The chain links TRBV5-1 to TRBJ2-1, with TRBD2 matching over 8 bases. Germline V gene data show CDR1 as SGHRS and CDR2 as YFSETQ. The CDR3 is 15 residues long. V lost 1 base and J lost 7; bases outside the gene matches: 7. The DNA of the CDR3 is TGCGCCAGCAGCTTGTCGGGAGGGCCGAGTAATGAGCAGTTCTTC. Amino acids: CASSLSGGPSNEQFF.

This clonotype was found many times. The V gene is TRBV10-3, the J gene TRBJ2-1; D might be TRBD2 (5 bases). In germline, CDR1 is ENHRY, CDR2 SYGVKD. The CDR3 spans 16 residues. V lost 0 bases, J lost 5 bases, and 14 bases lay in between. The CDR3: CAISESGRVTDNEQFF. In nucleotides, the CDR3 is TGTGCCATCAGTGAGTCCGGGCGGGTGACTGACAATGAGCAGTTCTTC.

This clonotype was seen ten or more times. The CDR3 loop is CSASGTSGSSYNEQFF. Written as DNA, the CDR3 is TGCAGTGCTAGCGGTACTAGCGGATCTTCCTACAATGAGCAGTTCTTC. The rearrangement links TRBV20-1 to TRBJ2-1, with 8 nucleotides matching TRBD2. CDR3 length: 16 residues. The germline CDR1 and CDR2 sequences are DFQATT and SNEGSKA (reference sequence). With 3 bases clipped from V and 1 base from J, the junction kept 8 bases outside the gene matches.

This clonotype was recorded many times. The V call is TRBV29-1, the J call TRBJ2-5, with D perhaps matching TRBD1 (5 bases). The CDR3 sequence is 12 residues long. The V end was cut by 3 bases, the J end by 2 bases, with 7 bases between. CDR1 is SQVTM, CDR2 ANQGSEA, per germline. The CDR3 here is CSVDQGQETQYF. The CDR3 nucleotides read TGCAGCGTTGATCAGGGACAAGAGACCCAGTACTTC.

At least ten counts were recorded for this clonotype. V is TRBV20-1 and J is TRBJ2-7; D call uncertain. The CDR3 has 11 residues. The germline V gene has CDR1 DFQATT and CDR2 SNEGSKA (reference sequence). Trimming stripped 2 bases from V and 4 bases from J, with 6 bases between. The CDR3 reads CSARKEYEQYF. The CDR3 coding sequence is TGCAGTGCTAGAAAGGAATACGAGCAGTACTTC.

This chain uses TRBV10-1 with TRBJ2-1; 8 bases map to TRBD2. CDR3 length equals 13 residues. Germline values: CDR1 WNHNN, CDR2 SYGVQD (reference sequence). The trim removed 6 bases at V and 7 bases at J, leaving 5 bases unmatched. This CDR3 reads CASRSGSGNEQFF. For the CDR3, the DNA is TGCGCCAGCAGGAGCGGGAGTGGAAATGAGCAGTTCTTC.

The sample holds a few counts of this clonotype. The chain carries TRBV12-3 or TRBV12-4 and TRBJ1-1; 8 bases are a match to TRBD1. The CDR3 loop spans 14 amino acids. V was pared by 3 bases and J by 5 bases, with 5 bases of the junction left unmatched. The CDR3 region is CASSFQGARTEAFF. The CDR3 region has the DNA TGTGCCAGCAGTTTTCAGGGGGCGAGGACTGAAGCTTTCTTT.

This clonotype was seen a single time. The chain carries TRBV7-2 and TRBJ2-6; D uncertain. CDR1 and CDR2 from the germline V gene are SGHTA and FQGNSA. The CDR3 loop spans 14 amino acids. The V end was cut by 6 bases, the J end by 1 base, with 7 bases between. Written as DNA, the CDR3 is TGTGCCAGCAGTGCAGTTTCTGGGGCCAACGTCCTGACTTTC. Protein: CASSAVSGANVLTF.

The chain combines TRBV7-9 with TRBJ1-1; 10 nucleotides agree with TRBD1. CDR1 and CDR2 (germline): SEHNR, FQNEAQ (reference sequence). The CDR3 contains 17 residues. V lost 4 bases, J lost 6 bases, and 14 bases stayed unmatched. The CDR3 protein is CASSSDRGRTRYPEAFF. The CDR3 nucleotides read TGTGCCAGCAGCTCAGACAGGGGGCGAACACGATACCCTGAAGCTTTCTTT. Using reference TRBV7-9 and TRBJ1-1 for the parts outside the CDR3, the full variable domain is DTGVSQNPRHKITKRGQNVTFRCDPISEHNRLYWYRQTLGQGPEFLTYFQNEAQLEKSRLLSDRFSAERPKGSFSTLEIQRTEQGDSAMYLCASSSDRGRTRYPEAFFGQGTRLTVV.

This rearrangement joins TRBV7-2 to TRBJ1-4; tentative D call: TRBD1 (6 bases). Looked up from germline, CDR1 is SGHTA and CDR2 is FQGNSA. The CDR3 has 15 residues. Trimming removed 4 bases at V and 7 bases at J, with 16 bases between. The chain's CDR3 is CASSSHAGTREKLFF. The CDR3 DNA sequence: TGTGCCAGCAGCTCCCATGCCGGGACACGTGAAAAACTGTTTTTT.

The table lists this clonotype with a few counts. The J gene is TRBJ2-7, the V gene TRBV7-9; maybe TRBD1 (5 bases). Germline lookup yields CDR1 SEHNR and CDR2 FQNEAQ (reference sequence). The CDR3 sequence is 11 residues long. CDR3 protein: CAGAESLEQYF. The CDR3 region has the DNA TGTGCAGGGGCAGAGAGCCTCGAGCAGTACTTC.

Details on this clonotype: A much bigger clone sits one base away, suggesting this may be a read error. The V gene is TRBV6-6, the J gene TRBJ1-1; D gene uncertain. Germline assignment: CDR1 MNHNY and CDR2 SVGAGI (reference sequence). This CDR3 comprises 14 residues. The CDR3 loop reads CASSDSAMNTEAFF. The CDR3 bases are TGTGCCAGCAGTGACTCGGCTATGAACACTGAAGCTTTCTTT.

The CDR3 nucleotides read TGTGCCAGCAGTTACATGGGATCGATCGACTATGGCTACACCTTC. This codes for CASSYMGSIDYGYTF. This chain joins TRBV6-2 or TRBV6-3 and TRBJ1-2; D call uncertain. The germline V gene has CDR1 MNHEY and CDR2 SVGEGT. Trimming cost V 2 bases and J 3 bases, with 13 bases left between them. The CDR3 length is 15 residues.

The chain couples TRBV7-3 to TRBJ2-4, with TRBD1 as a possible D gene (6 bases). The end of the DNA aligns better with TRBJ2-7, so the J call may be wrong. The CDR3 has 13 residues. Germline V gene sequence: CDR1 SGHTA, CDR2 FQGTGA. The DNA of the CDR3 is TGTGCCAGCAGCTACAACAGGGACAACGAGCAGTACTTC. Amino acids: CASSYNRDNEQYF.

The V call is TRBV29-1, the J call TRBJ2-3, with D possibly TRBD2 on 6 matching bases. Trimming stripped 6 bases from V and 0 bases from J, with 13 bases between. The CDR3 consists of 14 residues. The germline V gene encodes CDR1 SQVTM and CDR2 ANQGSEA. The CDR3 sequence is CSVAAGTSTDTQYF. The CDR3 bases are TGCAGCGTCGCGGCGGGGACTAGCACAGATACGCAGTATTTT.

This clonotype occurred many times. The chain is built from TRBV28 and TRBJ2-7; D remains unclear. The CDR3 is 12 amino acids. Per the germline V gene, CDR1 is MDHEN and CDR2 is SYDVKM. Trimming removed 7 bases from V and 3 bases from J, with 10 bases in between. CDR3 coding DNA: TGTGCCAGCAATGCCTGGGACTACGAGCAGTACTTC. This sequence encodes CASNAWDYEQYF.

With regard to this clonotype: This may stem from a read error, because a much larger clone lies one nucleotide away. V usage is TRBV12-3 or TRBV12-4 and J usage is TRBJ2-4; possibly TRBD1 for D (6 bases). With the DNA end fitting TRBJ2-7 better, the J assignment may be wrong. The CDR3 extends over 13 amino acids. The CDR3 DNA is TGTGCCAGCAGCAAAACAGGGCTCCACGAGCAGTACTTC. This encodes CASSKTGLHEQYF.

In its sample, this clonotype was seen once. The J gene is TRBJ1-4, the V gene TRBV10-2; D unclear. The CDR3 spans 13 residues. Germline CDR1 is WSHSY and CDR2 is SAAADI. V lost 6 bases, J lost 5 bases, and 10 bases lay in between. This CDR3 is CASSPASNEKLFF. The CDR3 DNA reads as TGCGCCAGCAGCCCGGCCTCAAATGAAAAACTGTTTTTT.

V usage is TRBV19 and J usage is TRBJ1-1, with D uncertain. The CDR3 covers 15 residues. Trimming cost V 5 bases and J 0 bases, with 13 bases left between them. The germline gives CDR1 LNHDA, CDR2 SQIVND (reference sequence). The CDR3 reads CASSSPDLLNTEAFF. CDR3 coding DNA: TGTGCCAGTAGTTCCCCCGACCTTCTGAACACTGAAGCTTTCTTT.

This chain connects TRBV25-1 to TRBJ1-3; 7 bases line up with TRBD1. Trimming at V came to 8 bases and at J to 0 bases, leaving 4 bases not matched to a gene. The CDR3 runs 14 residues. Germline V CDR1 and CDR2: MGHDK, SYGVNS. The CDR3 DNA is TGTGCCAGCTCCGACAGGGTCTCTGGAAACACCATATATTTT. Encoded protein: CASSDRVSGNTIYF.

As concerns this clonotype: A read error may explain this, as a much larger clone is one base away. V is TRBV3-1 and J is TRBJ2-6; no definite D call. Germline V gene lookup returns CDR1 LGHDT and CDR2 YNNKEL (reference sequence). The length of the CDR3 is 15 residues. V gave up 1 base and J gave up 2 bases, with 6 bases separating them. The CDR3 here is CASSQVRPGANVLTF. The CDR3 nucleotides are TGTGCCAGCAGCCAAGTTCGCCCTGGGGCCAACGTCCTGACTTTC.

About this clonotype: This sequence may be a read error, since a much larger clone differs from it by one base. CDR3 nucleotide sequence: TGTGCCAGCAGCCACCCGCTGGCGGCCCAGCATTTT. Its protein product is CASSHPLAAQHF. The chain couples TRBV9 to TRBJ1-5; no clear D gene. Trimming removed 4 bases at V and 11 bases at J, with 13 bases between. The CDR3 sequence is 12 residues long. CDR1 and CDR2 from the germline V gene are SGDLS and YYNGEE.